These 7 T cell receptor beta chains were sequenced from one sample in a study of beta chain features in type 1 diabetes. Broader study findings: Type 1 diabetes patients had moderately but significantly shorter TCRB CDR3s in all four CD4+ subsets.

TCRB transcripts that were expressed got sequenced, as all of the isolated RNA had been reverse transcribed. TCRdb keeps only in-frame clones here, not all; method: immunoSEQ multiplex PCR. The sample records 600,000 to 700,000 clones, 9.5% to 15% being singletons. No antigen is known for these receptors. The sequencing input was naive CD4+ T cells from blood. These receptors were taken from a young man with type 1 diabetes.

J is TRBJ1-4 and V is TRBV4-3, with TRBD1 as a possible D gene (6 bases). V shed 0 bases and J shed 0 bases, with 11 bases lying between them. This CDR3 spans 17 amino acids. Germline CDR1 is LGHNA and CDR2 is YSLEER. The CDR3: CASSQDTGPATNEKLFF. In DNA, the CDR3 is TGCGCCAGCAGCCAAGACACAGGGCCTGCAACTAATGAAAAACTGTTTTTT.

The J gene is TRBJ2-3, the V gene TRBV9; the match to TRBD2 covers 7 bases. With 4 bases clipped from V and 2 bases from J, the junction kept 7 bases outside the gene matches. Germline CDR1 reads SGDLS; CDR2 reads YYNGEE. The CDR3 covers 15 residues. The CDR3 sequence: CASSTTAGTTDTQYF. The DNA of the CDR3 is TGTGCCAGCAGCACAACAGCGGGGACCACAGATACGCAGTATTTT.

The V gene is TRBV28, the J gene TRBJ1-3; 8 bases map to TRBD1. Germline trimming cut 8 bases from V and 2 bases from J; bases unmatched to any gene: 5. CDR1 MDHEN and CDR2 SYDVKM come from the germline V gene. This CDR3 region has 14 residues. The CDR3: CASFKQGAGNTIYF. DNA for the CDR3: TGTGCCAGCTTTAAACAGGGGGCTGGAAACACCATATATTTT.

The J gene is TRBJ2-7, the V gene TRBV5-1; D might be TRBD2 (5 bases). Looked up from germline, CDR1 is SGHRS and CDR2 is YFSETQ. This CDR3 is 14 amino acids long. Deletions cut 0 bases from V and 0 bases from J, with 7 bases between. The CDR3: CASSLGRSSYEQYF. Here the CDR3 DNA reads TGCGCCAGCAGCTTGGGGAGGAGCTCCTACGAGCAGTACTTC.

The genes are TRBV25-1 and TRBJ2-7, with D perhaps TRBD1 (5 bases). Trimming took 6 bases from V and 5 from J, leaving 8 bases between them. CDR1 and CDR2 from the germline V gene are MGHDK and SYGVNS. The CDR3 is 11 amino acids. The CDR3 DNA reads TGTGCCAGCAGCATAGGGGACGAGCAGTACTTC. As protein: CASSIGDEQYF.

V gene TRBV7-2 combines with J gene TRBJ2-5; D is unclear. Germline CDR1 SGHTA, CDR2 FQGNSA. The CDR3 is made up of 14 amino acids. Trimming shortened V by 1 base and J by 0 bases, and 6 bases separated the two germline ends. The CDR3 nucleotides are TGTGCCAGCAGCTTAGAAGGGTACCAAGAGACCCAGTACTTC. This codes for CASSLEGYQETQYF.

This clone was seen a handful of times. The genes are TRBV11-2 and TRBJ2-5, with D possibly matching TRBD1 (6 bases). V was clipped by 5 bases and J by 0 bases, with 10 bases between them. The germline V gene encodes CDR1 SGHAT and CDR2 FQNNGV. The CDR3 contains 14 residues. The CDR3 reads CASSEQGHQETQYF. CDR3 DNA sequence: TGTGCCAGCAGCGAACAGGGACACCAAGAGACCCAGTACTTC.